This T cell receptor (beta chain) was captured by sequencing in a study of blood T cells in healthy people across ages. Whole-study context: Using template switching, researchers captured about one barcoded beta molecule for each two T cells. Overall study results and limits: A strong correlation was seen between TCR beta diversity and naive T cell percentage. Conclusively comparing naive with antigen-experienced cells was impossible with unsorted PBMCs.

Germline assignment: CDR1 SQVTM and CDR2 ANQGSEA. This CDR3 comprises 12 residues. It was with a sample-barcoded 5' primer and a J-beta primer mix that a second PCR of roughly 6 to 12 cycles was run. One entry per CDR3 protein results from TCRdb running MiXCR on the 5' RACE reads. This table holds about 1 million distinct CDR3 sequences, almost 25% found once. Of note for this clonotype: The antigen is not known.

A further study also used this sample, focusing on T cells of mothers and their children.

The clonotype comes from a girl aged 2 to 9 in good health. This sequence joins TRBV29-1 and TRBJ2-1; D unclear. Judging by the DNA end, TRBJ2-7 fits better; the J call may be wrong. Sample: blood. CDR3 DNA sequence: TGCAGCGTTGAAGCTCGTAGCTACGAGCAGTACTTC. Its translation: CSVEARSYEQYF.